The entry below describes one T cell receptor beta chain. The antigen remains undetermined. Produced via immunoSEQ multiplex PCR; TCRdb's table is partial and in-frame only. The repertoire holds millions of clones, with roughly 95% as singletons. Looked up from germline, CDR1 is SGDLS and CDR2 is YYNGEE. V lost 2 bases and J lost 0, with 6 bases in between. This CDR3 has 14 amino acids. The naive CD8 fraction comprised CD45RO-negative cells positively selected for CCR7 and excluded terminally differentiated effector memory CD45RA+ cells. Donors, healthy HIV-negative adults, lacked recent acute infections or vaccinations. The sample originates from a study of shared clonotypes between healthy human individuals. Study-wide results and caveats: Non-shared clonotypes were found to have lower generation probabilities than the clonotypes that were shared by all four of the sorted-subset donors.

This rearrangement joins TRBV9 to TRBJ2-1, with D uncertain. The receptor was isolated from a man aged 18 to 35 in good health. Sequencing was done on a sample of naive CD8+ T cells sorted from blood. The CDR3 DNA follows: TGTGCCAGCAGCGTTAGTGACTCCTACAATGAGCAGTTCTTC. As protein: CASSVSDSYNEQFF. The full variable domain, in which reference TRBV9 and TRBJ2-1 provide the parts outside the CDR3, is DSGVTQTPKHLITATGQRVTLRCSPRSGDLSVYWYQQSLDQGLQFLIQYYNGEERAKGNILERFSAQQFPDLHSELNLSSLELGDSALYFCASSVSDSYNEQFFGPGTRLTVL.